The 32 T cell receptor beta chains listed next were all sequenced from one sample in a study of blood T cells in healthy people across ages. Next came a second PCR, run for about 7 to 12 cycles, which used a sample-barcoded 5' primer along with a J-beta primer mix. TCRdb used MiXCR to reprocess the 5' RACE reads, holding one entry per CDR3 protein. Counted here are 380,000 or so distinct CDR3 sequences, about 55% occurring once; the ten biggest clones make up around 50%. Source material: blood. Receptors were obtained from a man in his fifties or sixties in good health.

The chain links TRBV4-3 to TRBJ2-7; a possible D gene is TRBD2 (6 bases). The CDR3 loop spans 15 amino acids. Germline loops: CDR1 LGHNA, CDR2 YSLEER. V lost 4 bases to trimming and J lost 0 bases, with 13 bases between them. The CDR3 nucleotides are TGCGCCAGCAGCCCCTCAGCGGGCGCCTCCTACGAGCAGTACTTC. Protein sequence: CASSPSAGASYEQYF.

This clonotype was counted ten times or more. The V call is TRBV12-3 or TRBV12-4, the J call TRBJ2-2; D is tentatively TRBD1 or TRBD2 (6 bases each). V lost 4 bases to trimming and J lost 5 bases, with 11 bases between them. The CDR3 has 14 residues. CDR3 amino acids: CASSSRGGTGELFF. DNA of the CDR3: TGTGCCAGCAGTTCCCGAGGGGGGACCGGGGAGCTGTTTTTT.

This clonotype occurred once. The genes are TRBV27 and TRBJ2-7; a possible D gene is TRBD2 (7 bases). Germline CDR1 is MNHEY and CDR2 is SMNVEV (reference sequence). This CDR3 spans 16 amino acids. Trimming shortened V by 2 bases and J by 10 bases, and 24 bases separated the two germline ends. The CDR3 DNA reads TGTGCCAGCAGTTTACTCCGACCCTCTAGGGGGGGTATTCAGTACTTC. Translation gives CASSLLRPSRGGIQYF.

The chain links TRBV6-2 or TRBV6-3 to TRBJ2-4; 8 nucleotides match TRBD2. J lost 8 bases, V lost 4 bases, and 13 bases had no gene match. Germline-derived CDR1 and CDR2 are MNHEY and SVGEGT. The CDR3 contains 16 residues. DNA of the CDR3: TGTGCCAGCAGTTCAGCGGGAGCGTTATATCCTGACATTCAGTACTTC. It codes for CASSSAGALYPDIQYF.

The CDR3 loop reads CASSLGLATGEQFF. The CDR3 DNA follows: TGTGCCAGCAGTTTAGGGCTAGCGACCGGTGAGCAGTTCTTC. The chain joins TRBV12-3 or TRBV12-4 to TRBJ2-1; D possibly corresponds to TRBD2 (6 bases). CDR3 length: 14 amino acids. V gave up 1 base and J gave up 9 bases, with 13 bases separating them.

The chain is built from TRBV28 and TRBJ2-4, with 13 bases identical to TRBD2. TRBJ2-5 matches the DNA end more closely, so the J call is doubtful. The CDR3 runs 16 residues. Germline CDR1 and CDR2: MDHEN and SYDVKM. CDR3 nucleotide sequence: TGTGCCTCGAGACTAGCGGGAGGAGCCTTACAAGAGACCCAGTACTTC. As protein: CASRLAGGALQETQYF.

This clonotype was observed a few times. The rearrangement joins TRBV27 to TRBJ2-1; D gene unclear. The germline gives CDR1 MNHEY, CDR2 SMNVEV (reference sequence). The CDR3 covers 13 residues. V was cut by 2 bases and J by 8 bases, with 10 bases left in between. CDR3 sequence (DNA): TGTGCCAGCAGTTTACGGAACATCCATGAGCAGTTCTTC. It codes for CASSLRNIHEQFF.

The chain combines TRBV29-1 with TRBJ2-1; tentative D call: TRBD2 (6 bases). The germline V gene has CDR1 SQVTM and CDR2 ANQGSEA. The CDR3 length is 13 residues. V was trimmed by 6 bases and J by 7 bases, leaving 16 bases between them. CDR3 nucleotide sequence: TGCAGCGTCCGCGGGACGGCGCCAAATGAGCAGTTCTTC. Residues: CSVRGTAPNEQFF.

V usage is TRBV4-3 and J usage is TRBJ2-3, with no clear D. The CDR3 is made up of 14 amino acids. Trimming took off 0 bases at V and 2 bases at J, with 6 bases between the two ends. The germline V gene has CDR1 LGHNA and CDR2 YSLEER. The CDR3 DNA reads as TGCGCCAGCAGCCAAGAAGTATTCACAGATACGCAGTATTTT. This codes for CASSQEVFTDTQYF.

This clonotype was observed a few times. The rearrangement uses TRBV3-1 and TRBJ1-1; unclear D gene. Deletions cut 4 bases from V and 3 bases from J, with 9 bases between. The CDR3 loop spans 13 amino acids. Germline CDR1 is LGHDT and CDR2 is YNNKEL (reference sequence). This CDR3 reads CASSRVWDTEAFF. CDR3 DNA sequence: TGTGCCAGCAGCCGTGTGTGGGACACTGAAGCTTTCTTT.

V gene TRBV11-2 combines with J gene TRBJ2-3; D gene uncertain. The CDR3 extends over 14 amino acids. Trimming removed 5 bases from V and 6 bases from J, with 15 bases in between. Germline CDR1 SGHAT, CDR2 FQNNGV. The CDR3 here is CASSRGPTTDTQYF. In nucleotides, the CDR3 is TGTGCCAGCAGCCGAGGCCCGACAACGGATACGCAGTATTTT.

The CDR3: CASSTRQGFAYEQYF. In DNA, the CDR3 is TGTGCCAGCAGCACCCGACAGGGATTCGCCTACGAGCAGTACTTC. The chain recombines TRBV7-2 with TRBJ2-4; 7 bases are a match to TRBD1. The end of the DNA is better explained by TRBJ2-7, so the J call may be wrong. CDR3 length equals 15 residues. Germline CDR1 is SGHTA and CDR2 is FQGNSA.

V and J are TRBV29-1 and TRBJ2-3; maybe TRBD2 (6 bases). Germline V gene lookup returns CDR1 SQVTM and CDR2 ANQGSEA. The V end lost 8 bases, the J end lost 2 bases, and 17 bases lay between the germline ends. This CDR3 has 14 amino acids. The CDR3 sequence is CSPKGLANTDTQYF. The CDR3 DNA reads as TGCAGCCCGAAGGGGCTAGCGAACACAGATACGCAGTATTTT.

CDR3 nucleotides: TGTGCCAGCAGCAAGGACAGGGCGAGATCCTACGAGCAGTACTTC. It encodes CASSKDRARSYEQYF. The rearrangement joins TRBV5-4 to TRBJ2-7; 8 bases line up with TRBD1. CDR1 and CDR2 from the germline V gene are SGHNT and YYREEE (reference sequence). This CDR3 region has 15 residues. Losses at the gene ends were 4 bases for V and 1 base for J; bases not matched to a gene: 7.

In DNA, the CDR3 is TGTGCCAGCAGCTTGGACGGGAGCTCCTACAATGAGCAGTTCTTC. It encodes CASSLDGSSYNEQFF. The chain employs TRBV11-1 and TRBJ2-1; tentative D call: TRBD2 (6 bases). The germline V gene encodes CDR1 SGHAT and CDR2 FQDESV (reference sequence). This CDR3 is built from 15 residues. Trimming removed 3 bases at V and 0 bases at J, with 9 bases between.

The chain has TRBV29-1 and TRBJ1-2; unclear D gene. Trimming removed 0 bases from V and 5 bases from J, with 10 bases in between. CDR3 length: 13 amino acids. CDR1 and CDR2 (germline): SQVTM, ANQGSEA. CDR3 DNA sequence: TGCAGCGTTGAAGATCCCGACGGGTATGGCTACACCTTC. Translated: CSVEDPDGYGYTF.

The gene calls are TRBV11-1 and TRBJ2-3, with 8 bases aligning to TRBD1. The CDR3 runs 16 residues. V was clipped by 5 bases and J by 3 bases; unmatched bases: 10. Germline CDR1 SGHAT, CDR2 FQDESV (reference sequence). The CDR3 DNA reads TGTGCCAGCAGCCTTCCCGAGACAGGGGAAACAGATACGCAGTATTTT. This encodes CASSLPETGETDTQYF.

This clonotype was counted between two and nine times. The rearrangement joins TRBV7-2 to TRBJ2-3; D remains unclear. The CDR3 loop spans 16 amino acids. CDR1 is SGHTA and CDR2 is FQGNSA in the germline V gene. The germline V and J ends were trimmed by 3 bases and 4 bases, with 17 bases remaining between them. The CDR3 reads CASSFRRTVIADTQYF. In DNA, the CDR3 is TGTGCCAGCAGCTTCCGCAGGACGGTCATCGCAGATACGCAGTATTTT.

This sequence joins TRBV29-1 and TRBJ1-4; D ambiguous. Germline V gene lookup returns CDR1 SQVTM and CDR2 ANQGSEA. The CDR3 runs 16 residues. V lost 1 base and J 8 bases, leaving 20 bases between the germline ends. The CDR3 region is CSVEGPVEEAGEKLFF. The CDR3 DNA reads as TGCAGCGTTGAAGGGCCAGTCGAGGAAGCGGGAGAAAAACTGTTTTTT.

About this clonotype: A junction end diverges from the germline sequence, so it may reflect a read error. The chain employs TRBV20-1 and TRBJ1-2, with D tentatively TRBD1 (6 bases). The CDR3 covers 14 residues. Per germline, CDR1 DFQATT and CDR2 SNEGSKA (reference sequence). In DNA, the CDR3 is TGCAGTACTAGAGGGGAGGGGGTTGGCTATGGCTACACCTTC. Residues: CSTRGEGVGYGYTF.

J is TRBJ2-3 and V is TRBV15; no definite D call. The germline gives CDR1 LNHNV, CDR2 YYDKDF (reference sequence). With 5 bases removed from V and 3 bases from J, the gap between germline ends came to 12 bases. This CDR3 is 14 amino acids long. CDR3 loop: CATSEGLGTDTQYF. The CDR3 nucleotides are TGTGCCACCAGCGAAGGATTAGGTACAGATACGCAGTATTTT.

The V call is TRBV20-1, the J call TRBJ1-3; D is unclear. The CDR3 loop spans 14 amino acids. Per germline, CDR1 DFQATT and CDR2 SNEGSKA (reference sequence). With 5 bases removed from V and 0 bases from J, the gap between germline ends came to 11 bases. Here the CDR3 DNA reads TGCAGTGCTGATCTGGGAGACTCTGGAAACACCATATATTTT. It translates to CSADLGDSGNTIYF.

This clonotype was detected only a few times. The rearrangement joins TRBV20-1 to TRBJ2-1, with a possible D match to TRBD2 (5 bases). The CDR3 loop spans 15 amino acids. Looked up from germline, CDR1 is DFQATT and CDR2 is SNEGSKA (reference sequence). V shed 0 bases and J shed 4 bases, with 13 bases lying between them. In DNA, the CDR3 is TGCAGTGCTAGAGACCGGGAAAGGAGGTACAATGAGCAGTTCTTC. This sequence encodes CSARDRERRYNEQFF.

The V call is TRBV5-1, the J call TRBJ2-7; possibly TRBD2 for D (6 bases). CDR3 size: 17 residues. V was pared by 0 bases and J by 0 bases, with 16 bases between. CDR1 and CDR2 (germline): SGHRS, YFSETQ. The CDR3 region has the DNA TGCGCCAGCAGCTTGGGGAGGGGAGCGGGCAGCTCCTACGAGCAGTACTTC. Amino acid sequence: CASSLGRGAGSSYEQYF.

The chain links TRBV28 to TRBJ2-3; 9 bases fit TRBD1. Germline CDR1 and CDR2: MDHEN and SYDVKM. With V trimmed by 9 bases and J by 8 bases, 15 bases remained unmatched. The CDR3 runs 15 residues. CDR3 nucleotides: TGTGCCAGTTTATTTGGGACAGGGAGTTTTGGTACGCAGTATTTT. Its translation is CASLFGTGSFGTQYF.

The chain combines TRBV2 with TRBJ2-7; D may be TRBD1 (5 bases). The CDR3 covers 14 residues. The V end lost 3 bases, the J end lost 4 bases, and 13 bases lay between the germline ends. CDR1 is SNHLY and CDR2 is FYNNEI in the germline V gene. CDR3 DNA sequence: TGTGCCAGCAGTGACTCTCTCAGGGAATACGAGCAGTACTTC. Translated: CASSDSLREYEQYF.

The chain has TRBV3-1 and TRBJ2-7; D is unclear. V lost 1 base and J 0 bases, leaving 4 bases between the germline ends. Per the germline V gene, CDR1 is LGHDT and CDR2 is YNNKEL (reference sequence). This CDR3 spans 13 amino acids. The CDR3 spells CASSQVSSYEQYF. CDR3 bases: TGTGCCAGCAGCCAAGTGAGCTCCTACGAGCAGTACTTC.

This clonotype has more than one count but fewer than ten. The CDR3 bases are TGCAGCGCCTCGGGACAGGGAGGCTATGGCTACACCTTC. Protein sequence: CSASGQGGYGYTF. This chain links TRBV29-1 with TRBJ1-2; 9 bases line up with TRBD1. Germline values: CDR1 SQVTM, CDR2 ANQGSEA. This CDR3 contains 13 residues. J was trimmed by 4 bases and V by 7 bases; bases with no gene match: 7.

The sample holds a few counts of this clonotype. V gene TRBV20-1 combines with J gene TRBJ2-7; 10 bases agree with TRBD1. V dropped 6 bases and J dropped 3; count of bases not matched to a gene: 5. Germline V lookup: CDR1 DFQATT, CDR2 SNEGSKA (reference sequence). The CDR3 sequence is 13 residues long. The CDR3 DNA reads TGCAGTGCGACCGGGACAGGGGTCTACGAGCAGTACTTC. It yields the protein CSATGTGVYEQYF.

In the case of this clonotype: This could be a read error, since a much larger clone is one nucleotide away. The CDR3 region is CASSRSGMGKQYF. DNA for the CDR3: TGTGCCAGCAGCCGTAGCGGGATGGGAAAGCAGTATTTT. The V and J genes are TRBV12-3 or TRBV12-4 and TRBJ2-3; 8 bases match TRBD2. Trimming removed 6 bases from V and 11 bases from J; junction bases left unmatched: 10. The CDR3 extends over 13 amino acids.

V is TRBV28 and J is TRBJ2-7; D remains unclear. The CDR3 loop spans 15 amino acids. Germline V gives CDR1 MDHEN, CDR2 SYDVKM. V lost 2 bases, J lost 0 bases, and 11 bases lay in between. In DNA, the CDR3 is TGTGCCAGCAGTTTAGAAGCCGAAAGCTCCTACGAGCAGTACTTC. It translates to CASSLEAESSYEQYF. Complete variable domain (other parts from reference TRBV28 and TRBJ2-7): DVKVTQSSRYLVKRTGEKVFLECVQDMDHENMFWYRQDPGLGLRLIYFSYDVKMKEKGDIPEGYSVSREKKERFSLILESASTNQTSMYLCASSLEAESSYEQYFGPGTRLTVT.

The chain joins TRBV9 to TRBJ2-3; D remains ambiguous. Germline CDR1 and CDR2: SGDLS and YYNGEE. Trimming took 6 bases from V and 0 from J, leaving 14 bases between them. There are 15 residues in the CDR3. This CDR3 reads CASKPLGRSTDTQYF. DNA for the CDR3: TGTGCCAGCAAACCCTTAGGTCGGAGCACAGATACGCAGTATTTT.